The clone carrying this T cell receptor (beta chain) has at least ten counts. Sequencing templates came from extracted RNA that was reverse transcribed into cDNA. The protocol was immunoSEQ multiplex PCR, while the TCRdb copy is restricted to in-frame clones and leaves out a portion. There are 64,000 or so clones in the sample; around 46% occur only once, and 20% lies in the top ten. The entry originates in a study of CD8+ T cells in alopecia areata. The overall study: Administration of oral tofacitinib to treated patients was at 5 to 10 mg twice daily.

The treatment is: oral pan-JAK inhibitor, 5-10 mg twice daily. Germline CDR1 reads MGHRA; CDR2 reads YSYEKL. Trimming shortened V by 0 bases and J by 4 bases, and 9 bases separated the two germline ends. The CDR3 is 14 amino acids. The clonotype originates from a human donor with alopecia areata. Sequencing was performed on CD8+ T cells sorted from blood, taken at approximately week 36, from a patient treated with tofacitinib. V and J are TRBV4-1 and TRBJ2-5, with D possibly being TRBD1 or TRBD2 (5 bases each). The CDR3 spells CASSQEEGRETQYF. The CDR3 nucleotides are TGCGCCAGCAGCCAAGAAGAGGGGAGAGAGACCCAGTACTTC.